These 29 T cell receptor beta chains came from one sample sequenced in a study of CD8 T cells in ankylosing spondylitis. TCRdb called the 5' RACE reads again in MiXCR, with one record for every CDR3 protein. The sample has fewer than 250,000 distinct CDR3 sequences; about 11% are singletons. Sequenced material: blood, either unsorted or a sorted T cell fraction (not recorded which). The source of these receptors is a male donor with ankylosing spondylitis or in good health (not recorded which).

Details on this clonotype: At one end, the junction sequence differs from germline, possibly due to a read error. The chain is built from TRBV27 and TRBJ1-5, with D possibly TRBD1 on 6 matching bases. This CDR3 comprises 13 residues. Per germline, CDR1 MNHEY and CDR2 SMNVEV (reference sequence). The CDR3 region has the DNA TGTGCCAGCAGGTTATCCGGGACAAAGCCCCAGCATTTT. Translation: CASRLSGTKPQHF.

In this sample, this clonotype turned up a few times. The genes are TRBV7-9 and TRBJ1-4, with D uncertain. In germline, CDR1 is SEHNR, CDR2 FQNEAQ (reference sequence). Trimming took off 5 bases at V and 5 bases at J, with 12 bases between the two ends. The length of the CDR3 is 14 residues. This chain's CDR3 is CASSKVGTNEKLFF. The CDR3 coding sequence is TGTGCCAGCAGCAAAGTGGGAACAAATGAAAAACTGTTTTTT.

This clonotype has at least ten counts. The chain has TRBV6-5 and TRBJ2-3; no firm D call. Germline V lookup: CDR1 MNHEY, CDR2 SVGAGI. This CDR3 comprises 11 residues. V lost 5 bases to trimming and J lost 6 bases, with 6 bases between them. Here the CDR3 reads CASSDADTQYF. In DNA, the CDR3 is TGTGCCAGCAGTGACGCGGATACGCAGTATTTT.

The V gene is TRBV5-4, the J gene TRBJ2-7, with D perhaps TRBD2 (6 bases). CDR3 size: 15 residues. In germline, CDR1 is SGHNT, CDR2 YYREEE (reference sequence). Trimming took off 2 bases at V and 2 bases at J, with 14 bases between the two ends. The CDR3 nucleotides read TGTGCCAGCAGCTTCGCCGGGAGTCCCGCCTACGAGCAGTACTTC. It translates to CASSFAGSPAYEQYF.

This clonotype has only a few counts. This chain joins TRBV7-7 and TRBJ1-1, with D unclear. The CDR3 totals 13 residues. The V end was cut by 2 bases, the J end by 1 base, with 5 bases between. Germline V lookup: CDR1 SSHAT, CDR2 FNYEAQ (reference sequence). The CDR3 coding sequence is TGTGCCAGCAGCTTATCAAAGAACACTGAAGCTTTCTTT. This encodes CASSLSKNTEAFF.

This sequence joins TRBV3-1 and TRBJ1-3; D remains unclear. V lost 0 bases and J lost 2, with 8 bases in between. There are 15 residues in the CDR3. In germline, CDR1 is LGHDT, CDR2 YNNKEL (reference sequence). The CDR3 DNA reads TGTGCCAGCAGCCAAGATCTCACAGCTGGAAACACCATATATTTT. Its translation: CASSQDLTAGNTIYF.

The V and J genes are TRBV30 and TRBJ2-5, with TRBD2 identical over 7 bases. This CDR3 contains 15 residues. Germline CDR1 is GTSNPN and CDR2 is SVGIG (reference sequence). J was trimmed by 7 bases and V by 0 bases; bases with no gene match: 11. CDR3: CAWSVLGQTGGTQYF. In DNA form, the CDR3 reads TGTGCCTGGAGTGTACTCGGCCAGACGGGGGGGACCCAGTACTTC.

The table lists this clonotype with a few counts. One end of the junction is discordant with germline, which a read error may explain. This CDR3 reads CSVEVTGGTEAFF. In nucleotides, the CDR3 is TGCAGCGTGGAAGTGACAGGGGGCACTGAAGCTTTCTTT. The chain uses TRBV29-1 and TRBJ1-1, with 9 positions matching TRBD1. In germline, CDR1 is SQVTM, CDR2 ANQGSEA. This CDR3 has 13 amino acids.

The chain couples TRBV18 to TRBJ2-3, with D unclear. With 3 bases removed from V and 3 bases from J, the gap between germline ends came to 10 bases. The CDR3 length is 14 residues. Germline V gene sequence: CDR1 KGHSH, CDR2 LQKENI. The CDR3 reads CASSPGYGTDTQYF. Here the CDR3 DNA reads TGTGCCAGCTCACCGGGGTACGGGACAGATACGCAGTATTTT.

In this sample, this clonotype turned up a few times. For the CDR3, the DNA is TGCGCCAGCAGCCAAGAACAGGGTGACTTATACGAGCAGTACTTC. This codes for CASSQEQGDLYEQYF. The chain uses TRBV4-1 and TRBJ2-7; TRBD1 might be the D (6 bases). The germline V gene has CDR1 MGHRA and CDR2 YSYEKL. The V end was cut by 0 bases, the J end by 4 bases, with 13 bases between. The CDR3 loop spans 15 amino acids.

This clonotype was recorded at least ten times. The V and J genes are TRBV2 and TRBJ2-1, with 10 bases lining up with TRBD2. V gave up 6 bases and J gave up 9 bases; unmatched junction bases: 14. This CDR3 spans 16 amino acids. Per the germline V gene, CDR1 is SNHLY and CDR2 is FYNNEI. The CDR3, as DNA: TGTGCCAGCAGCATGAGACTAGCGGGTGAGGGCGGTGAGCAGTTCTTC. Residues: CASSMRLAGEGGEQFF.

This clonotype showed up just a few times. This may arise from a read error, as a much more abundant clone is one base away. The chain uses TRBV20-1 and TRBJ2-1; D gene uncertain. The V and J ends lost 0 bases and 8 bases respectively, with 5 bases between them. This CDR3 has 11 residues. The germline CDR1 and CDR2 sequences are DFQATT and SNEGSKA (reference sequence). The DNA of the CDR3 is TGCAGTGCTAGAGATGCCCATGAGCAGTTCTTC. Translating gives CSARDAHEQFF.

This clonotype was found many times. The chain has TRBV7-2 and TRBJ2-1, with 8 bases matching TRBD2. The CDR3 is 17 amino acids. Germline V gene lookup returns CDR1 SGHTA and CDR2 FQGNSA. The junction had 10 bases not matched to a gene; V was cut back by 4 bases and J by 2 bases. CDR3 DNA: TGTGCCAGCAGCTGGGGGGGCAAGCGGGGGACCTACAATGAGCAGTTCTTC. As protein: CASSWGGKRGTYNEQFF.

Only a few counts were recorded for this clonotype. The chain joins TRBV25-1 to TRBJ1-2; D is unclear. This CDR3 comprises 13 residues. Germline CDR1 MGHDK, CDR2 SYGVNS. The V end lost 7 bases, the J end lost 6 bases, and 15 bases lay between the germline ends. The CDR3 loop reads CASNRGNGDGYTF. The DNA of the CDR3 is TGTGCCAGCAACCGAGGGAATGGGGATGGCTACACCTTC.

This clonotype was seen a single time. One end of the junction fails to match germline, which may point to a read error. This rearrangement joins TRBV5-1 to TRBJ2-3; TRBD2 aligns across 8 bases. The CDR3 has 20 amino acids. CDR1 and CDR2 from the germline V gene are SGHRS and YFSETQ. CDR3 region: CASGLYGLAVGSTSTDTQYF. The CDR3 bases are TGCGCCAGCGGCTTGTACGGACTAGCCGTGGGTTCTACCAGCACAGATACGCAGTATTTT.

Many counts were recorded for this clonotype. The genes are TRBV19 and TRBJ1-1; D unclear. The CDR3 extends over 15 amino acids. V gave up 6 bases and J gave up 3 bases, with 17 bases separating them. The germline CDR1 and CDR2 sequences are LNHDA and SQIVND (reference sequence). The DNA of the CDR3 is TGTGCCAGTAGCAGCCGAGACCCAGAATACACTGAAGCTTTCTTT. This gives the protein CASSSRDPEYTEAFF. Using reference TRBV19 and TRBJ1-1 for the parts outside the CDR3, the full variable domain is DGGITQSPKYLFRKEGQNVTLSCEQNLNHDAMYWYRQDPGQGLRLIYYSQIVNDFQKGDIAEGYSVSREKKESFPLTVTSAQKNPTAFYLCASSSRDPEYTEAFFGQGTRLTVV.

This clonotype was observed at least ten times. The chain employs TRBV20-1 and TRBJ2-1, with 7 bases that match TRBD2. The CDR3 has 15 residues. V trimming: 0 bases; J trimming: 4 bases; junction bases outside the gene matches: 6. Germline values: CDR1 DFQATT, CDR2 SNEGSKA (reference sequence). The CDR3 protein is CSARDLAGTYNEQFF. CDR3 coding DNA: TGCAGTGCTAGAGATTTAGCGGGTACTTACAATGAGCAGTTCTTC.

There are many counts of this clonotype. The chain recombines TRBV4-1 with TRBJ2-1; D perhaps matches TRBD2 (7 bases). Looked up from germline, CDR1 is MGHRA and CDR2 is YSYEKL. The CDR3 is 16 amino acids. The germline V and J ends were trimmed by 0 bases and 8 bases, with 17 bases remaining between them. The CDR3 DNA follows: TGCGCCAGCAGCCAAGAAAACCGTAGGGGGAGGGATGAGCAGTTCTTC. It encodes CASSQENRRGRDEQFF.

This clonotype was counted only a few times. The chain is built from TRBV30 and TRBJ1-2; D is unclear. The CDR3 sequence is 13 residues long. CDR1 and CDR2 from the germline V gene are GTSNPN and SVGIG (reference sequence). The V gene lost 3 bases and the J gene lost 6 bases, with 14 bases spanning the gap. The CDR3, as DNA: TGTGCCTGGAGCGCACAGAGAGGAGATGGCTACACCTTC. This codes for CAWSAQRGDGYTF.

There are many counts of this clonotype. V gene TRBV3-1 combines with J gene TRBJ1-5; no reliable D call. V gave up 1 base and J gave up 5 bases, with 12 bases separating them. The CDR3 sequence is 15 residues long. Germline V CDR1 and CDR2: LGHDT, YNNKEL (reference sequence). Here the CDR3 DNA reads TGTGCCAGCAGCCAAGGCGGGTCGCGAGATCAGCCCCAGCATTTT. It encodes CASSQGGSRDQPQHF.

This clonotype was counted ten times or more. The V gene is TRBV27, the J gene TRBJ1-2, with D maybe TRBD1 (6 bases). Germline V lookup: CDR1 MNHEY, CDR2 SMNVEV (reference sequence). V gave up 6 bases and J gave up 7 bases, with 12 bases separating them. The CDR3 is 12 amino acids. Written as DNA, the CDR3 is TGTGCCAGCAGCCCCCAGGGGTTTGGCTACACCTTC. This codes for CASSPQGFGYTF.

This clonotype was seen only a few times. The genes are TRBV5-1 and TRBJ2-1; TRBD1 agrees at 7 bases. This CDR3 comprises 13 residues. V was pared by 0 bases and J by 9 bases, with 3 bases of the junction left unmatched. Looked up from germline, CDR1 is SGHRS and CDR2 is YFSETQ. The CDR3 protein is CASSLGQGFEQFF. CDR3 DNA: TGCGCCAGCAGCTTGGGACAGGGTTTTGAGCAGTTCTTC.

This clonotype was observed a handful of times. The chain carries TRBV9 and TRBJ1-2; D ambiguous. The germline V gene encodes CDR1 SGDLS and CDR2 YYNGEE. V lost 2 bases and J 5 bases, leaving 10 bases between the germline ends. The CDR3 is 13 residues long. The CDR3 sequence: CASSVQENYGYTF. DNA of the CDR3: TGTGCCAGCAGCGTTCAGGAAAATTATGGCTACACCTTC.

To note about this clonotype: A much larger clone differs from this one at a single base, so this may be a read error. The genes are TRBV7-2 and TRBJ2-7; weak D call: TRBD2 (5 bases). Germline V gene sequence: CDR1 SGHTA, CDR2 FQGNSA. This CDR3 region has 15 residues. CDR3 DNA: TGTGCCAGCAGCCAGCAGGACGGACTCTCGTACGGGCAGTACTTC. Its protein product is CASSQQDGLSYGQYF.

This clonotype showed up many times. This chain connects TRBV5-1 to TRBJ2-2, with 8 bases fitting TRBD1. The CDR3 sequence is 15 residues long. With 3 bases clipped from V and 2 bases from J, the junction kept 3 bases outside the gene matches. Germline V gene data show CDR1 as SGHRS and CDR2 as YFSETQ. The CDR3 bases are TGCGCCAGCAGCTCGGACAGGGCAAACACCGGGGAGCTGTTTTTT. Translating gives CASSSDRANTGELFF.

This clonotype has only a few counts. The chain recombines TRBV20-1 with TRBJ1-1; D is uncertain. CDR1 and CDR2 from the germline V gene are DFQATT and SNEGSKA (reference sequence). Trimming shortened V by 3 bases and J by 1 base, and 15 bases separated the two germline ends. The CDR3 is 15 amino acids. DNA for the CDR3: TGCAGTGCTAGGGACCCGGCGGGCGGGAACACTGAAGCTTTCTTT. Residues: CSARDPAGGNTEAFF.

This sequence joins TRBV5-4 and TRBJ2-2; TRBD2 matches at 14 bases. V was clipped by 7 bases and J by 5 bases; unmatched bases: 28. This CDR3 has 23 residues. Germline V lookup: CDR1 SGHNT, CDR2 YYREEE (reference sequence). In DNA, the CDR3 is TGTGCCAGCGGCCTCGGGCTGCGCTGCACGACTAGCGGGAGGGCTTGGAGGACCGGGGAGCTGTTTTTT. This codes for CASGLGLRCTTSGRAWRTGELFF. The full variable domain, rest sourced from reference TRBV5-4 and TRBJ2-2, is ETGVTQSPTHLIKTRGQQVTLRCSSQSGHNTVSWYQQALGQGPQFIFQYYREEENGRGNFPPRFSGLQFPNYSSELNVNALELDDSALYLCASGLGLRCTTSGRAWRTGELFFGEGSRLTVL.

With respect to this clonotype: A single base separates this from a much larger clone, so it may be a read error. The chain's CDR3 is CVSSLGLEGTEAFF. The CDR3 coding sequence is TGTGTCAGCAGCTTAGGGTTGGAGGGGACTGAAGCTTTCTTT. The V gene is TRBV11-2, the J gene TRBJ1-1, with D possibly matching TRBD1 (5 bases). Germline loops: CDR1 SGHAT, CDR2 FQNNGV. The CDR3 covers 14 residues.

This clonotype came up many times. V gene TRBV4-1 combines with J gene TRBJ2-5, with a possible D match to TRBD1 (6 bases). The CDR3 totals 16 residues. From germline, CDR1 is MGHRA and CDR2 YSYEKL. The V end was cut by 0 bases, the J end by 4 bases, with 15 bases between. This chain's CDR3 is CASSQEGGLYRETQYF. In DNA form, the CDR3 reads TGCGCCAGCAGCCAAGAAGGGGGTCTGTATCGAGAGACCCAGTACTTC.